Each of the 30 T cell receptor beta chains below was sequenced from the same sample in a study of regulatory T cells in long-lasting Graves disease. CDR3-region Arm-PCR and iRepertoire HTBI primers produced the TCR beta libraries. TCRdb reprocessed the multiplex PCR reads via MiXCR and lists one record per CDR3 protein. The data show about 660,000 distinct CDR3 sequences, around 30% seen once. Time point in this sample: persistent/refractory GD, antithyroid drugs over 5 years with positive TRAb. The TCR library was made from RNA that had been extracted from PBMCs in TRIzol. The specimen was peripheral blood mononuclear cells (PBMCs), collected when the disease was refractory, from a patient treated with antithyroid drugs. The receptors come from a female donor with Graves disease.

This clonotype was observed a handful of times. The V call is TRBV6-1, the J call TRBJ1-2, with D possibly matching TRBD1 (5 bases). CDR3 length equals 13 residues. The germline gives CDR1 MNHNS, CDR2 SASEGT. Trimming took 6 bases from V and 2 from J, leaving 10 bases between them. The CDR3 DNA follows: TGTGCCAGCAGGCGTGGGACCAACTATGGCTACACCTTC. Protein: CASRRGTNYGYTF.

This clonotype came up a few times. This chain joins TRBV12-3 or TRBV12-4 and TRBJ1-1, with unresolved D. The ends were cut back, 6 bases at V and 13 bases at J, with 18 bases in the middle. The CDR3 has 12 residues. The CDR3 spells CASSWADAEGFF. For the CDR3, the DNA is TGTGCCAGCAGCTGGGCAGACGCGGAGGGTTTCTTT.

The CDR3 sequence is CASSLSNYLSTEAFF. The CDR3 nucleotides are TGTGCCAGCAGTTTATCTAACTATTTAAGCACTGAAGCTTTCTTT. V is TRBV27 and J is TRBJ1-1; no definite D call. The ends were cut back, 0 bases at V and 4 bases at J, with 12 bases in the middle. This CDR3 spans 15 amino acids. Germline values: CDR1 MNHEY, CDR2 SMNVEV (reference sequence).

J is TRBJ1-2 and V is TRBV11-2, with D hard to call. Per germline, CDR1 SGHAT and CDR2 FQNNGV. Trimming shortened V by 4 bases and J by 3 bases, and 12 bases separated the two germline ends. The CDR3 spans 14 residues. This chain's CDR3 is CASSSLRNDYGYTF. In nucleotides, the CDR3 is TGTGCCAGCAGCTCCCTGAGGAATGACTATGGCTACACCTTC. Together with reference TRBV11-2 and TRBJ1-2, the CDR3 gives the full variable domain: EAGVAQSPRYKIIEKRQSVAFWCNPISGHATLYWYQQILGQGPKLLIQFQNNGVVDDSQLPKDRFSAERLKGVDSTLKIQPAKLEDSAVYLCASSSLRNDYGYTFGSGTRLTVV.

The J gene is TRBJ2-7, the V gene TRBV20-1; 7 nucleotides line up with TRBD2. V lost 4 bases to trimming and J lost 0 bases; unmatched junction nucleotides: 9. The CDR3 extends over 15 amino acids. CDR1 DFQATT and CDR2 SNEGSKA come from the germline V gene (reference sequence). The CDR3 loop is CSATRDYRFSYEQYF. In nucleotides, the CDR3 is TGCAGTGCTACCCGGGACTACAGGTTCTCCTACGAGCAGTACTTC.

This clonotype has a handful of counts. V and J are TRBV27 and TRBJ1-2, with 8 nucleotides matching TRBD1. The CDR3 consists of 13 residues. Trimming removed 6 bases from V and 4 bases from J; junction bases left unmatched: 4. CDR1 and CDR2 from the germline V gene are MNHEY and SMNVEV (reference sequence). The CDR3 sequence is CASRDRDTYGYTF. The CDR3 DNA reads as TGTGCCAGCAGGGACAGGGATACCTATGGCTACACCTTC.

Concerning this clonotype: A much larger clone differs from this one at a single base, so this may be a read error. The chain is built from TRBV28 and TRBJ1-2, with TRBD1 matching 7 bases. Germline assignment: CDR1 MDHEN and CDR2 SYDVKM. Trimming took 3 bases from V and 8 from J; bases not matched to a gene: 12. The CDR3 has 15 amino acids. The CDR3 sequence: CASSFDRVPWEGYTF. The CDR3 DNA reads TGTGCCAGCAGTTTCGACAGGGTCCCCTGGGAGGGCTACACCTTC.

This clonotype turned up a few times. The chain links TRBV28 to TRBJ2-7; tentatively, D is TRBD1 (5 bases). This CDR3 comprises 12 residues. The V end was cut by 6 bases, the J end by 7 bases, with 13 bases between. In germline, CDR1 is MDHEN, CDR2 SYDVKM. The CDR3 is CASSIGAGEQYF. The CDR3 nucleotides read TGTGCCAGCAGCATAGGGGCTGGGGAGCAGTACTTC.

This clonotype was seen many times. The V gene is TRBV27, the J gene TRBJ2-7; 7 positions match TRBD2. CDR3 length: 15 residues. J lost 3 bases, V lost 6 bases, and 11 bases had no gene match. Germline V gene sequence: CDR1 MNHEY, CDR2 SMNVEV (reference sequence). CDR3 sequence reads: CASSRGSGGIYEQYF. In nucleotides, the CDR3 is TGTGCCAGCAGCCGCGGGTCCGGGGGGATCTACGAGCAGTACTTC.

The chain combines TRBV12-3 or TRBV12-4 with TRBJ1-3; D gene unclear. Trimming took 0 bases from V and 3 from J, leaving 6 bases between them. This CDR3 has 14 amino acids. In DNA, the CDR3 is TGTGCCAGCAGTTTAGCCCCGAATGGAAACACCATATATTTT. Its translation is CASSLAPNGNTIYF.

This rearrangement joins TRBV10-3 to TRBJ1-4; D ambiguous. This CDR3 comprises 14 residues. Germline values: CDR1 ENHRY, CDR2 SYGVKD. The V end lost 9 bases, the J end lost 0 bases, and 11 bases lay between the germline ends. The DNA for the CDR3 is TGTGCCATTTCTGGGAGTACAACTAATGAAAAACTGTTTTTT. This sequence encodes CAISGSTTNEKLFF.

V is TRBV27 and J is TRBJ2-5; the D is unclear. V was cut by 2 bases and J by 1 base, with 8 bases left in between. CDR3 size: 14 residues. CDR1 is MNHEY and CDR2 is SMNVEV in the germline V gene (reference sequence). DNA of the CDR3: TGTGCCAGCAGTTTACGGCAGGCCCAAGAGACCCAGTACTTC. This sequence encodes CASSLRQAQETQYF.

This clonotype appeared a few times. This chain joins TRBV29-1 and TRBJ1-1; 8 bases are a match to TRBD1. This CDR3 region has 13 residues. The germline CDR1 and CDR2 sequences are SQVTM and ANQGSEA. The V gene end was trimmed by 5 bases and the J gene end by 1 base; junction bases not matched to a gene: 3. The CDR3 reads CSVRTGPNTEAFF. The DNA of the CDR3 is TGCAGCGTTCGGACAGGGCCGAACACTGAAGCTTTCTTT.

The chain combines TRBV6-2 or TRBV6-3 with TRBJ2-4; D perhaps matches TRBD1 (5 bases). The CDR3 covers 12 residues. V lost 2 bases and J lost 15, with 14 bases in between. CDR1 MNHEY and CDR2 SVGEGT come from the germline V gene. The CDR3 here is CASSYTGQGLYF. In DNA form, the CDR3 reads TGTGCCAGCAGTTACACGGGTCAGGGTCTGTACTTC.

The CDR3 protein is CASSSPGLHSGNTIYF. As DNA, the CDR3 is TGTGCCAGCAGCTCCCCGGGCCTCCACTCTGGAAACACCATATATTTT. The rearrangement joins TRBV7-9 to TRBJ1-3, with D hard to call. Trimming removed 4 bases at V and 0 bases at J, with 13 bases between. Germline V lookup: CDR1 SEHNR, CDR2 FQNEAQ (reference sequence). This CDR3 is 16 amino acids long.

V and J are TRBV18 and TRBJ2-7; the match to TRBD2 covers 11 bases. Germline values: CDR1 KGHSH, CDR2 LQKENI. This CDR3 is built from 18 residues. After removal of 5 bases from V and 0 bases from J, the junction contained 12 bases not matched to a gene. In DNA, the CDR3 is TGTGCCAGCTCATCAACTACATTGACTAGCGGGATCTCCTACGAGCAGTACTTC. Amino acid sequence: CASSSTTLTSGISYEQYF. Full variable domain (rest looked up from reference TRBV18 and TRBJ2-7): NAGVMQNPRHLVRRRGQEARLRCSPMKGHSHVYWYRQLPEEGLKFMVYLQKENIIDESGMPKERFSAEFPKEGPSILRIQQVVRGDSAAYFCASSSTTLTSGISYEQYFGPGTRLTVT.

This clonotype was recorded only once. This rearrangement joins TRBV6-4 to TRBJ1-6, with TRBD1 matching 8 bases. The CDR3 sequence is 15 residues long. J gave up 7 bases and V 5 bases, and 7 bases lay outside the gene matches. Per the germline V gene, CDR1 is MRHNA and CDR2 is SNTAGT. CDR3 loop: CASSKEDRANSPLHF. DNA of the CDR3: TGTGCCAGCAGTAAAGAGGACAGGGCAAATTCACCCCTCCACTTT.

This chain links TRBV7-2 with TRBJ2-5; TRBD2 matches at 7 bases. Trimming removed 9 bases from V and 3 bases from J; junction bases left unmatched: 16. The germline gives CDR1 SGHTA, CDR2 FQGNSA. This CDR3 has 16 residues. This CDR3 is CARGGGLVVIEETQYF. CDR3 nucleotide sequence: TGTGCCAGGGGGGGAGGGCTAGTGGTAATTGAAGAGACCCAGTACTTC.

The V and J genes are TRBV6-1 and TRBJ1-6; 7 nucleotides match TRBD1. V lost 6 bases, J lost 12 bases, and 2 bases stayed unmatched. The CDR3 length is 11 residues. Germline loops: CDR1 MNHNS, CDR2 SASEGT. This CDR3 is CASRQGQPLHF. CDR3 DNA sequence: TGTGCCAGCAGACAGGGGCAACCCCTCCACTTT.

This rearrangement joins TRBV6-1 to TRBJ1-1, with D unresolved. Germline CDR1 and CDR2: MNHNS and SASEGT. V lost 11 bases and J 2 bases, leaving 21 bases between the germline ends. The length of the CDR3 is 15 residues. The CDR3 is CASRTGRRVNTEAFF. Written as DNA, the CDR3 is TGTGCCTCCCGGACCGGCAGGAGGGTTAACACTGAAGCTTTCTTT.

The chain has TRBV30 and TRBJ1-2; weak D call: TRBD1 (6 bases). CDR3 length: 12 amino acids. The V end was cut by 2 bases, the J end by 8 bases, with 12 bases between. Germline lookup yields CDR1 GTSNPN and CDR2 SVGIG (reference sequence). CDR3 sequence (DNA): TGTGCCTGGAGTAGAACAGGGCGAGGCTACACCTTC. This translates into CAWSRTGRGYTF.

The chain is built from TRBV12-3 or TRBV12-4 and TRBJ1-3; weak D call: TRBD1 (6 bases). This CDR3 region has 16 residues. The ends were cut back, 7 bases at V and 0 bases at J, with 16 bases in the middle. CDR3 in amino acids: CASTIRQGHSGNTIYF. DNA of the CDR3: TGTGCCAGCACCATTAGGCAGGGGCACTCTGGAAACACCATATATTTT.

This clonotype was picked up many times. V is TRBV28 and J is TRBJ2-5; TRBD2 aligns across 12 bases. Per germline, CDR1 MDHEN and CDR2 SYDVKM. The CDR3 is 12 residues long. J was trimmed by 7 bases and V by 8 bases; bases with no gene match: 2. CDR3 protein: CASRGLAGTQYF. DNA for the CDR3: TGTGCCAGCCGGGGACTAGCGGGGACCCAGTACTTC.

This clonotype appeared a few times. The rearrangement joins TRBV29-1 to TRBJ2-7, with TRBD2 as a possible D gene (6 bases). CDR3 length equals 11 residues. Germline loops: CDR1 SQVTM, CDR2 ANQGSEA. Trimming took 8 bases from V and 5 from J, leaving 13 bases between them. The CDR3 here is CSTGDWDEQYF. Here the CDR3 DNA reads TGCAGCACCGGGGACTGGGACGAGCAGTACTTC.

This clonotype was observed a handful of times. The J gene is TRBJ1-2, the V gene TRBV7-6, with D possibly TRBD1 on 5 matching bases. This CDR3 is built from 12 residues. The germline V and J ends were trimmed by 5 bases and 6 bases, with 10 bases remaining between them. The germline V gene has CDR1 SGHVS and CDR2 FNYEAQ. Here the CDR3 DNA reads TGTGCCAGCAGCCCCAGGGTTGATGGCTACACCTTC. Its protein is CASSPRVDGYTF.

This clonotype was observed a handful of times. The chain couples TRBV27 to TRBJ1-4; TRBD1 is a possible D gene (5 bases). The CDR3 runs 16 residues. V was trimmed by 3 bases and J by 0 bases, leaving 11 bases between them. Germline CDR1 is MNHEY and CDR2 is SMNVEV (reference sequence). CDR3 nucleotides: TGTGCCAGCAGTTTCTCTGTGGGGGCAACTAATGAAAAACTGTTTTTT. It is translated as CASSFSVGATNEKLFF.

A note on this clonotype: Possible read error: a much larger clone is one base away. This likely comes from a read error, as the CDR3 has no conserved phenylalanine or tryptophan at its end. This sequence joins TRBV20-1 and TRBJ2-2, with a weak D call TRBD1 (6 bases). The CDR3 spans 13 residues. Trimming took 5 bases from V and 4 from J, leaving 11 bases between them. Germline V gives CDR1 DFQATT, CDR2 SNEGSKA (reference sequence). DNA of the CDR3: TGCAGTGCTTCCCGGGACATCACCGGGGAGCTGTTTTCT. This sequence encodes CSASRDITGELFS.

The chain combines TRBV9 with TRBJ1-4, with D maybe TRBD1 (6 bases). CDR3 length: 19 residues. Germline V CDR1 and CDR2: SGDLS, YYNGEE. Trimming pared 3 bases from V and 2 bases from J, leaving 23 bases between. The CDR3 coding sequence is TGTGCCAGCAGCGGACGCCGGCGGGACAACCATTCCACTAATGAAAAACTGTTTTTT. Encoded protein: CASSGRRRDNHSTNEKLFF.

V is TRBV6-1 and J is TRBJ2-7, with 15 bases lining up with TRBD2. With V trimmed by 6 bases and J by 2 bases, 5 bases remained unmatched. The V gene's germline CDR1 is MNHNS and CDR2 SASEGT. The CDR3 contains 16 residues. This CDR3 reads CASRGLAGGPAYEQYF. CDR3 nucleotide sequence: TGTGCCAGCAGGGGACTAGCGGGAGGCCCAGCCTACGAGCAGTACTTC.

A remark on this clonotype: The CDR3 does not close with the conserved phenylalanine or tryptophan, likely indicating a read error. The chain recombines TRBV5-6 with TRBJ1-2, with D possibly being TRBD1 (5 bases). The CDR3 runs to 15 residues. Trimming removed 0 bases from V and 6 bases from J, with 15 bases in between. From germline, CDR1 is SGHDT and CDR2 YYEEEE. CDR3 bases: TGTGCCAGCAGCTTGGCAGGGATACCTACGCATGGCTACACCTCC. It translates to CASSLAGIPTHGYTS.